Sequencing of this TCR beta chain was carried out in a study of early T cells in non-severe SARS-CoV-2 infection. Study as a whole: Alpha and beta chains were unpaired, from unsorted whole-blood bulk RNA.

Unique molecular identifiers were affixed to single, distinct cDNA molecules. Using its own MiXCR run on the 5' RACE reads, TCRdb lists one record per CDR3 protein. The sample records roughly 47,000 distinct CDR3 sequences, around 23% being singletons. Trimming cost V 7 bases and J 14 bases, with 12 bases left between them. The CDR3 is made up of 11 amino acids. Looked up from germline, CDR1 is SEHNR and CDR2 is FQNEAQ (reference sequence). Findings and limits, study-wide: Reliance on VDJdb matching favored anti-spike CD8 responses; private and CD4 specificities were missed.

Of note for this clonotype: As yet, its antigen is unknown.

V and J are TRBV7-9 and TRBJ1-6, with D uncertain. The source of this sequence is an adult who was a healthcare worker with PCR-confirmed SARS-CoV-2 infection or an uninfected control (not recorded which). Here the sequenced sample was whole blood, taken at baseline. CDR3 nucleotide sequence: TGTGCCAGCATGGCGAGTCAGTCCCTCCACTTT. Amino acid sequence: CASMASQSLHF.